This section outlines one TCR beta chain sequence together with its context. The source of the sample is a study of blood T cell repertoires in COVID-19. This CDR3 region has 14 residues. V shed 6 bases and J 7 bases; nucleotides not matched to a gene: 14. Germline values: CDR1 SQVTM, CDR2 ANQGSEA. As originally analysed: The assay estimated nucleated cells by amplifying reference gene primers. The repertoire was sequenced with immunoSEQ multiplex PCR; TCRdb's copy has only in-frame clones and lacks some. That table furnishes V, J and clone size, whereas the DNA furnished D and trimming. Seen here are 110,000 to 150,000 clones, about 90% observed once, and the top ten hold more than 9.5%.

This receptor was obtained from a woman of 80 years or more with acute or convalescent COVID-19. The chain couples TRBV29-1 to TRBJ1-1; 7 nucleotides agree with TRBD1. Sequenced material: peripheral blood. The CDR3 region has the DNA TGCAGCGTCCGTCCCGGGACAGTTAACTATGAAGCTTTCTTT. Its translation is CSVRPGTVNYEAFF.